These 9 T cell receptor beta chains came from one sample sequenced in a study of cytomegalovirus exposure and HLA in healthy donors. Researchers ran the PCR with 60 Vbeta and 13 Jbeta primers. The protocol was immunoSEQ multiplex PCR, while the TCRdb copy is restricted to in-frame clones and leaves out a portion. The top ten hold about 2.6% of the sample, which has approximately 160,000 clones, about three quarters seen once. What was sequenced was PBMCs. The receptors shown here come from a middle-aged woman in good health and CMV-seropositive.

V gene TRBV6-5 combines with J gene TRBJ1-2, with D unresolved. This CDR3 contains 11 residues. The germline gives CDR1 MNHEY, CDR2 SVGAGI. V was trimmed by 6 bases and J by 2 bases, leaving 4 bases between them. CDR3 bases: TGTGCCAGCAGGACAAACTATGGCTACACCTTC. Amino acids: CASRTNYGYTF.

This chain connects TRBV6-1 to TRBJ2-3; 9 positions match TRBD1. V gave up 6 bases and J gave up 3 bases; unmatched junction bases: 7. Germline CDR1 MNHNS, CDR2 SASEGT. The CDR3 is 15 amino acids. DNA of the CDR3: TGTGCCAGCAGGTCCACAGGGGGCCGTACAGATACGCAGTATTTT. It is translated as CASRSTGGRTDTQYF.

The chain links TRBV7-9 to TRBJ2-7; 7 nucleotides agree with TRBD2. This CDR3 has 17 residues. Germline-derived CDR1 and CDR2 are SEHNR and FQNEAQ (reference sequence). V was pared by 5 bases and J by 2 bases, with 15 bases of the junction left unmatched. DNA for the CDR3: TGTGCCAGCAGCCCGGGCGCGGGGGTTCTAGACCCCTACGAGCAGTACTTC. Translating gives CASSPGAGVLDPYEQYF.

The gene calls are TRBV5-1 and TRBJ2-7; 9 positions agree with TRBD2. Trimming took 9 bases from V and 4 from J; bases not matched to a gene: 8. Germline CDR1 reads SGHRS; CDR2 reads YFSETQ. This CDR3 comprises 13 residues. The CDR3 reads CATRREGRYEQYF. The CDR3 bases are TGCGCCACCCGGCGGGAGGGCCGGTACGAGCAGTACTTC.

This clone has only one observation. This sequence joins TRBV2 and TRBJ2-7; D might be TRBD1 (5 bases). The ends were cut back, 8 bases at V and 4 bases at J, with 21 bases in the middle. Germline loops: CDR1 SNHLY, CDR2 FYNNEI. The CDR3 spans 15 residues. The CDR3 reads CASGAPKGQGYEQYF. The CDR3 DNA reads TGTGCCAGCGGGGCCCCTAAGGGGCAGGGTTACGAGCAGTACTTC.

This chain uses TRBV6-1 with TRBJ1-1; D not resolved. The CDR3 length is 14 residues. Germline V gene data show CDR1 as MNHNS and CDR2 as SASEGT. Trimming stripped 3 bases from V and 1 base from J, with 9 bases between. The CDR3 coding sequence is TGTGCCAGCAGTGATGGAGGGAGGAACACTGAAGCTTTCTTT. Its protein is CASSDGGRNTEAFF.

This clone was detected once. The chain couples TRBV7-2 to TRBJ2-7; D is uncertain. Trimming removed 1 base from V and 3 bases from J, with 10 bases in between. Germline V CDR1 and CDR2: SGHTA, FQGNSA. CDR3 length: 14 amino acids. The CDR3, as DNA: TGTGCCAGCAGCTTAGGGCAGATCAGCTACGAGCAGTACTTC. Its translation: CASSLGQISYEQYF.

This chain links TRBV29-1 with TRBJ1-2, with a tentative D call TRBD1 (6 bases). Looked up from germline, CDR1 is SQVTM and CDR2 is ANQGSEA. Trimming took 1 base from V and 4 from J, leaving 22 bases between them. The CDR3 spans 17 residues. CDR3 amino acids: CSVEGGSPGAPGYGYTF. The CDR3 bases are TGCAGCGTTGAAGGGGGGTCGCCAGGGGCGCCCGGCTATGGCTACACCTTC.

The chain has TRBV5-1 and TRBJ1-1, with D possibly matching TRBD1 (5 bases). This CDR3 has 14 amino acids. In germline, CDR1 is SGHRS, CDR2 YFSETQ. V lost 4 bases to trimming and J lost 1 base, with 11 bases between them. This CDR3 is CASSAGPTNTEAFF. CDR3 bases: TGCGCCAGCAGCGCGGGACCGACGAACACTGAAGCTTTCTTT.